The clone carrying this TCR beta chain was recorded a few times. V lost 6 bases to trimming and J lost 5 bases; unmatched junction nucleotides: 6. This CDR3 is built from 14 residues. Germline CDR1 is MNHEY and CDR2 is SMNVEV (reference sequence). Treatment given: oral pan-JAK inhibitor, 5-10 mg twice daily. In each case, RNA was isolated and then reverse transcribed into cDNA as the sequencing template. Sequencing used immunoSEQ multiplex PCR; TCRdb keeps in-frame clones, though not all of them. The data show around 190,000 clones, 64% seen once. These data are taken from a study of CD8+ T cells in alopecia areata.

This sequence originates from a human donor with alopecia areata. The V and J genes are TRBV27 and TRBJ2-2; 7 nucleotides line up with TRBD1. Material: CD4+ T cells sorted from blood, obtained at week 4, from a patient treated with tofacitinib. CDR3 DNA sequence: TGTGCCAGCAGCCGGGACAGAGCTACCGGGGAGCTGTTTTTT. Amino acids: CASSRDRATGELFF.